This passage covers 32 T cell receptor beta chains from one sample sequenced in a study of blood T cell repertoires in COVID-19. Repertoires were generated with immunoSEQ multiplex PCR, while TCRdb's copy carries only in-frame clones and drops some. The sample holds 100,000 to 150,000 clones, around 81% seen once. Sequencing was done on a sample of peripheral blood. The receptors were gathered from a middle-aged man with active or convalescent COVID-19.

This chain's CDR3 is CASSLIKGAGGYTF. CDR3 DNA sequence: TGTGCCAGCAGCTTAATAAAGGGGGCAGGAGGCTACACCTTC. The chain combines TRBV11-2 with TRBJ1-2; TRBD1 aligns across 7 bases. This CDR3 is built from 14 residues. The germline V gene has CDR1 SGHAT and CDR2 FQNNGV. The V gene end was trimmed by 2 bases and the J gene end by 8 bases; junction bases not matched to a gene: 8.

The gene calls are TRBV5-4 and TRBJ2-4, with D tentatively TRBD2 (7 bases). The CDR3 loop spans 15 amino acids. Germline V gene sequence: CDR1 SGHNT, CDR2 YYREEE (reference sequence). V shed 4 bases and J shed 5 bases, with 16 bases lying between them. In DNA form, the CDR3 reads TGTGCCAGCAGCCGTTGGGGGGGCGCACAAAACATTCAGTACTTC. Translated: CASSRWGGAQNIQYF.

The rearrangement uses TRBV4-2 and TRBJ2-7; D perhaps matches TRBD2 (5 bases). The germline gives CDR1 LGHNA, CDR2 YNFKEQ. This CDR3 has 13 amino acids. V lost 1 base and J 7 bases, leaving 11 bases between the germline ends. CDR3 bases: TGTGCCAGCAGCCAAGGGCTGGGCGGGGAGCAGTACTTC. This codes for CASSQGLGGEQYF.

This chain links TRBV25-1 with TRBJ1-1; D gene unclear. Germline V gene data show CDR1 as MGHDK and CDR2 as SYGVNS. This CDR3 has 13 residues. Trimming left V 2 bases short and J 0 bases short, with 4 bases between. CDR3 in DNA: TGTGCCAGCAGTGAAGCGATGAACACTGAAGCTTTCTTT. Its translation: CASSEAMNTEAFF. The whole variable domain, filled in from reference TRBV25-1 and TRBJ1-1, reads EADIYQTPRYLVIGTGKKITLECSQTMGHDKMYWYQQDPGMELHLIHYSYGVNSTEKGDLSSESTVSRIRTEHFPLTLESARPSHTSQYLCASSEAMNTEAFFGQGTRLTVV.

This clone was picked up a small number of times. This rearrangement joins TRBV6-5 to TRBJ1-5; possible D gene TRBD1, 5 bases. CDR1 and CDR2 (germline): MNHEY, SVGAGI. CDR3 length: 13 residues. With 6 bases removed from V and 6 bases from J, the gap between germline ends came to 12 bases. CDR3 nucleotides: TGTGCCAGCAGGCTGGACACGAGTCAGCCCCAGCATTTT. Translation: CASRLDTSQPQHF.

The chain joins TRBV5-1 to TRBJ1-1, with 7 bases that match TRBD1. The germline gives CDR1 SGHRS, CDR2 YFSETQ. The CDR3 runs 16 residues. V gave up 2 bases and J gave up 2 bases; unmatched junction bases: 9. CDR3 sequence: CASSFRGGLENTEAFF. The CDR3 DNA is TGCGCCAGCAGCTTTAGAGGGGGCCTGGAAAACACTGAAGCTTTCTTT. The entire variable domain, with the rest obtained from reference TRBV5-1 and TRBJ1-1, is as follows: KAGVTQTPRYLIKTRGQQVTLSCSPISGHRSVSWYQQTPGQGLQFLFEYFSETQRNKGNFPGRFSGRQFSNSRSEMNVSTLELGDSALYLCASSFRGGLENTEAFFGQGTRLTVV.

The V gene is TRBV14, the J gene TRBJ2-3; D remains unclear. This CDR3 has 11 amino acids. The V and J ends lost 3 bases and 4 bases respectively, with 2 bases between them. The germline V gene encodes CDR1 SGHDN and CDR2 FVKESK. CDR3 in amino acids: CASSHADTQYF. In DNA, the CDR3 is TGTGCCAGCAGCCACGCAGATACGCAGTATTTT.

The chain joins TRBV4-2 to TRBJ2-3, with 12 bases lining up with TRBD2. Per germline, CDR1 LGHNA and CDR2 YNFKEQ. The CDR3 is 17 amino acids. J gave up 6 bases and V 0 bases, and 7 bases lay outside the gene matches. CDR3 nucleotide sequence: TGTGCCAGCAGCCAAGATCTAGCGGGGGGGTCCCTGGATACGCAGTATTTT. This gives the protein CASSQDLAGGSLDTQYF.

The chain combines TRBV2 with TRBJ1-3; 11 bases are a match to TRBD1. The CDR3 is 14 amino acids. Germline V gene data show CDR1 as SNHLY and CDR2 as FYNNEI. With V trimmed by 11 bases and J by 0 bases, 3 bases remained unmatched. CDR3 protein: CARGTGGSGNTIYF. The CDR3, as DNA: TGTGCCCGGGGGACAGGGGGCTCTGGAAACACCATATATTTT.

This chain connects TRBV5-1 to TRBJ1-4; tentative D call: TRBD1 (6 bases). This CDR3 is 13 amino acids long. V was shortened by 4 bases and J by 7 bases, with 11 bases between the two germline ends. CDR1 is SGHRS and CDR2 is YFSETQ in the germline V gene. This CDR3 reads CASSPDRAEKLFF. In nucleotides, the CDR3 is TGCGCCAGCAGCCCGGACAGAGCTGAAAAACTGTTTTTT.

V gene TRBV5-1 combines with J gene TRBJ1-6; 7 nucleotides align to TRBD1. CDR1 SGHRS and CDR2 YFSETQ come from the germline V gene. Trimming cost V 4 bases and J 8 bases; bases outside gene matches: 9. CDR3 length equals 15 residues. In DNA form, the CDR3 reads TGCGCCAGCAGCATTGCGGGGACAGACTATTCACCCCTCCACTTT. This codes for CASSIAGTDYSPLHF.

The rearrangement uses TRBV12-5 and TRBJ1-5, with 7 bases identical to TRBD1. Germline V gene sequence: CDR1 LGHNT, CDR2 FRNRAP. V lost 3 bases to trimming and J lost 3 bases; unmatched junction nucleotides: 5. The length of the CDR3 is 15 residues. The CDR3 loop reads CASGFEDRPNQPQHF. DNA of the CDR3: TGTGCTAGTGGTTTTGAGGACAGGCCCAATCAGCCCCAGCATTTT.

This chain uses TRBV19 with TRBJ2-4; 9 bases fit TRBD2. The ends lost 8 bases at V and 1 base at J; junction bases unmatched: 12. The CDR3 is 17 residues long. Germline V gene data show CDR1 as LNHDA and CDR2 as SQIVND (reference sequence). CDR3 amino acids: CASSSSGTQTAKNIQYF. For the CDR3, the DNA is TGTGCCAGTTCGTCTAGCGGGACCCAAACGGCCAAAAACATTCAGTACTTC.

The chain combines TRBV3-1 (or the pseudogene TRBV3-2) with TRBJ2-3; no firm D call. The CDR3 runs to 14 residues. Trimming pared 2 bases from V and 2 bases from J, leaving 8 bases between. Germline V gene sequence: CDR1 LGHDT, CDR2 YNNKEL (reference sequence). CDR3 nucleotide sequence: TGTGCCAGCAGCCAATTTAGTACCACAGATACGCAGTATTTT. It yields the protein CASSQFSTTDTQYF.

V gene TRBV4-2 combines with J gene TRBJ2-5; 11 bases agree with TRBD2. The CDR3 loop spans 16 amino acids. V shed 1 base and J 4 bases; nucleotides not matched to a gene: 5. CDR1 and CDR2 from the germline V gene are LGHNA and YNFKEQ. DNA of the CDR3: TGTGCCAGCAGCCAAGGGGTAGCGGGGGGGTCAGAGACCCAGTACTTC. Protein sequence: CASSQGVAGGSETQYF.

The chain links TRBV5-1 to TRBJ1-3; D uncertain. The V end was cut by 2 bases, the J end by 2 bases, with 8 bases between. The CDR3 is 14 residues long. Germline V lookup: CDR1 SGHRS, CDR2 YFSETQ. This CDR3 is CASSLGGTGNTIYF. The CDR3 bases are TGCGCCAGCAGCTTAGGCGGGACTGGAAACACCATATATTTT.

The chain couples TRBV18 to TRBJ1-3; D might be TRBD1 (6 bases). The germline gives CDR1 KGHSH, CDR2 LQKENI. Trimming shortened V by 4 bases and J by 2 bases, and 9 bases separated the two germline ends. The CDR3 loop spans 14 amino acids. The DNA of the CDR3 is TGTGCCAGCTCACTCGGGACAACTGGAAACACCATATATTTT. Encoded protein: CASSLGTTGNTIYF.

DNA for the CDR3: TGTGCCAGCCAGAGACAGAACTATGGCTACACCTTC. This sequence encodes CASQRQNYGYTF. This sequence joins TRBV19 and TRBJ1-2, with D perhaps TRBD1 (5 bases). Germline values: CDR1 LNHDA, CDR2 SQIVND (reference sequence). The CDR3 sequence is 12 residues long. Between the trimmed V and J ends, which lost 9 bases and 2 bases, there was a span of 10 bases.

V is TRBV5-1 and J is TRBJ2-5; TRBD2 matches at 10 bases. CDR1 is SGHRS, CDR2 YFSETQ, per germline. CDR3 length equals 16 residues. V lost 3 bases, J lost 5 bases, and 10 bases stayed unmatched. CDR3 region: CASSSLTSTSGETQYF. The CDR3 region has the DNA TGCGCCAGCAGCTCACTGACCTCGACTAGCGGGGAGACCCAGTACTTC.

This clone appeared once. J is TRBJ1-5 and V is TRBV10-3, with D uncertain. V was shortened by 0 bases and J by 6 bases, with 6 bases between the two germline ends. CDR1 is ENHRY and CDR2 is SYGVKD in the germline V gene. The CDR3 sequence is 13 residues long. DNA for the CDR3: TGTGCCATCAGTGAGTCGATTAGTCAGCCCCAGCATTTT. This encodes CAISESISQPQHF.

The chain combines TRBV12-3 or TRBV12-4 with TRBJ2-4; possible D gene TRBD1, 6 bases. The CDR3 runs to 12 residues. V lost 6 bases and J lost 6, with 9 bases in between. The CDR3 region is CASSLQGNIQYF. The CDR3 DNA sequence: TGTGCCAGCAGCTTACAGGGAAACATTCAGTACTTC.

This chain uses TRBV5-5 with TRBJ1-2; 9 bases fit TRBD1. V dropped 4 bases and J dropped 8; count of bases not matched to a gene: 6. Looked up from germline, CDR1 is SGHKS and CDR2 is YYEKEE (reference sequence). The CDR3 length is 13 residues. The CDR3 sequence is CASSPGTGMGYTF. For the CDR3, the DNA is TGTGCCAGCAGCCCCGGGACAGGGATGGGCTACACCTTC.

This clone was detected many times. The chain combines TRBV30 with TRBJ1-6; TRBD1 aligns across 8 bases. Per germline, CDR1 GTSNPN and CDR2 SVGIG (reference sequence). The trim removed 3 bases at V and 7 bases at J, leaving 8 bases unmatched. CDR3 length: 15 residues. The CDR3 region is CAWRQKTGENSPLHF. CDR3 in DNA: TGTGCCTGGAGACAAAAGACAGGGGAAAATTCACCCCTCCACTTT.

The chain recombines TRBV18 with TRBJ2-1; no definite D call. The CDR3 covers 15 residues. Between the trimmed V and J ends, which lost 2 bases and 2 bases, there was a span of 10 bases. Germline CDR1 and CDR2: KGHSH and LQKENI. The CDR3 DNA reads as TGTGCCAGCTCACCAGGTGGAACAGCCTACAATGAGCAGTTCTTC. Its protein product is CASSPGGTAYNEQFF.

The chain links TRBV19 to TRBJ1-2; possibly TRBD1 for D (5 bases). Germline-derived CDR1 and CDR2 are LNHDA and SQIVND (reference sequence). There are 15 residues in the CDR3. The V end lost 7 bases, the J end lost 2 bases, and 17 bases lay between the germline ends. The CDR3 region has the DNA TGTGCCAGTATTAGGACGACCGGGGGAAACTATGGCTACACCTTC. It translates to CASIRTTGGNYGYTF.

This sequence joins TRBV10-3 and TRBJ2-2; TRBD2 matches at 10 bases. The ends lost 10 bases at V and 0 bases at J; junction bases unmatched: 11. Germline V gene lookup returns CDR1 ENHRY and CDR2 SYGVKD. The CDR3 runs 17 residues. CDR3: CATSSGGAPTNTGELFF. The CDR3 DNA reads as TGTGCCACCTCCAGCGGGGGGGCCCCCACGAACACCGGGGAGCTGTTTTTT.

A single count supports this clone. The gene calls are TRBV5-1 and TRBJ2-4; tentatively, D is TRBD2 (5 bases). The V gene's germline CDR1 is SGHRS and CDR2 YFSETQ. CDR3 length equals 13 residues. Trimming left V 4 bases short and J 7 bases short, with 12 bases between. The CDR3 DNA reads TGCGCCAGCAGCCCCGCGGGCGGGAACATTCAGTACTTC. This translates into CASSPAGGNIQYF. The variable domain in full, with the rest retrieved from reference TRBV5-1 and TRBJ2-4, is KAGVTQTPRYLIKTRGQQVTLSCSPISGHRSVSWYQQTPGQGLQFLFEYFSETQRNKGNFPGRFSGRQFSNSRSEMNVSTLELGDSALYLCASSPAGGNIQYFGAGTRLSVL.

The V and J genes are TRBV25-1 and TRBJ2-1, with 7 bases that match TRBD2. The CDR3 runs to 12 residues. J was trimmed by 4 bases and V by 8 bases; bases with no gene match: 2. From germline, CDR1 is MGHDK and CDR2 SYGVNS. This CDR3 reads CASLGGYNEQFF. CDR3 sequence (DNA): TGTGCCAGCCTGGGGGGGTACAATGAGCAGTTCTTC.

This chain links TRBV7-2 with TRBJ2-2, with D maybe TRBD2 (7 bases). V was clipped by 1 base and J by 4 bases, with 13 bases between them. The CDR3 totals 16 residues. CDR1 and CDR2 from the germline V gene are SGHTA and FQGNSA. CDR3 in amino acids: CASSLVAGAGTGELFF. CDR3 nucleotide sequence: TGTGCCAGCAGCTTAGTGGCGGGGGCGGGCACCGGGGAGCTGTTTTTT.

This clone was recorded a few times. The chain carries TRBV14 and TRBJ1-2, with D unclear. V lost 3 bases and J lost 5, with 4 bases in between. CDR3 size: 11 residues. Germline V gene data show CDR1 as SGHDN and CDR2 as FVKESK. CDR3: CASSHHYGYTF. For the CDR3, the DNA is TGTGCCAGCAGCCATCATTATGGCTACACCTTC.

J is TRBJ1-2 and V is TRBV6-6; D is undetermined. Germline CDR1 is MNHNY and CDR2 is SVGAGI (reference sequence). The ends were cut back, 8 bases at V and 4 bases at J, with 14 bases in the middle. The CDR3 consists of 13 residues. The CDR3 bases are TGTGCCAGCGGATATGGGAGCTCCTATGGCTACACCTTC. The encoded protein is CASGYGSSYGYTF.

This clone was recorded a few times. J is TRBJ2-5 and V is TRBV7-3, with D possibly being TRBD2 (6 bases). With 0 bases removed from V and 4 bases from J, the gap between germline ends came to 15 bases. Germline loops: CDR1 SGHTA, CDR2 FQGTGA. The CDR3 is 16 amino acids. The DNA of the CDR3 is TGTGCCAGCAGCTTAACGTCCTCCGGGAGCCGAGAGACCCAGTACTTC. Translating it yields CASSLTSSGSRETQYF.